This T cell receptor (beta chain) was identified during a study of T cell responses to AZD1222 COVID-19 vaccine. Study at large: Second-dose schedules of about 4 or about 12 weeks were combined.

TCRdb's copy holds only in-frame clones and misses some; the assay was immunoSEQ multiplex PCR. The sample holds about 97,000 clones; around 88% are singletons and the top ten take 7.5%. J lost 2 bases, V lost 1 base, and 10 bases had no gene match. Germline V gene sequence: CDR1 LNHDA, CDR2 SQIVND (reference sequence). The CDR3 runs to 19 residues. Study results and limitations: Clonal diversity was possibly underestimated, and the donors were mostly white British, with more females. Spike-specific TCR depth and breadth grew after two AZD1222 doses. At baseline, just five to seven AZD1222 recipients tested seropositive.

Note on this clone: Its target is not known.

The sequencing here drew on peripheral blood, taken on day 0 of AZD1222 vaccination. This sequence joins TRBV19 and TRBJ2-6; 8 bases align to TRBD1. The receptor was isolated from an adult in good health. This CDR3 is CASSIVGIRGRTGANVLTF. CDR3 bases: TGTGCCAGTAGTATAGTCGGGATCAGGGGGCGGACTGGGGCCAACGTCCTGACTTTC.